The 25 T cell receptor beta chains reported below all come from one sample, sequenced in a study of cytomegalovirus exposure and HLA in healthy donors. 60 Vbeta and 13 Jbeta primers were used in PCR. The repertoire was sequenced with immunoSEQ multiplex PCR; TCRdb's copy has only in-frame clones and lacks some. The table shows 100,000 to 150,000 clones, with over 15% occurring only once. Sequenced sample: PBMCs. The source is a female donor in good health and CMV-seropositive.

This clone was seen only a few times. CDR3 region: CASSRRDFYGYTF. The CDR3 nucleotides are TGTGCCAGCTCGCGCCGCGACTTCTATGGCTACACCTTC. The V gene is TRBV7-8, the J gene TRBJ1-2; D is undetermined. Germline CDR1 is SGHVS and CDR2 is FQNEAQ. V was trimmed by 8 bases and J by 4 bases, leaving 14 bases between them. The length of the CDR3 is 13 residues.

This clone was counted only a few times. The chain carries TRBV4-2 and TRBJ2-5, with a tentative D call TRBD2 (6 bases). The CDR3 consists of 18 residues. Trimming took 0 bases from V and 5 from J, leaving 22 bases between them. CDR1 is LGHNA, CDR2 YNFKEQ, per germline. The CDR3 region has the DNA TGTGCCAGCAGCCAAGATCGGGCGACTAGTAATCTATTGGAGACCCAGTACTTC. Residues: CASSQDRATSNLLETQYF.

The chain joins TRBV7-3 to TRBJ2-7, with D unresolved. CDR3 length equals 11 residues. Germline V gives CDR1 SGHTA, CDR2 FQGTGA. V lost 4 bases and J lost 5, with 6 bases in between. The DNA of the CDR3 is TGTGCCAGCAGCTCCGGTGACGAGCAGTACTTC. This codes for CASSSGDEQYF.

This clone was detected a few times. The chain combines TRBV19 with TRBJ1-5, with D possibly being TRBD1 (6 bases). Deletions cut 9 bases from V and 8 bases from J, with 17 bases between. This CDR3 has 13 amino acids. Looked up from germline, CDR1 is LNHDA and CDR2 is SQIVND (reference sequence). The CDR3 coding sequence is TGTGCCAGCCGACAGGAGAGGGTAGAGCCCCAGCATTTT. It codes for CASRQERVEPQHF.

This clone was picked up a small number of times. The rearrangement joins TRBV11-3 to TRBJ2-7, with D possibly TRBD1 on 5 matching bases. V was pared by 1 base and J by 3 bases, with 7 bases between. The CDR3 is 13 amino acids. Germline V gene sequence: CDR1 SGHNT, CDR2 YENEEA. DNA of the CDR3: TGTGCCAGCAGCTTAGGGGGCCTCTACGAGCAGTACTTC. Translated, it gives CASSLGGLYEQYF.

The table lists this clone with many counts. The chain couples TRBV7-9 to TRBJ1-5; weak D call: TRBD1 (6 bases). V was cut by 5 bases and J by 3 bases, with 17 bases left in between. Looked up from germline, CDR1 is SEHNR and CDR2 is FQNEAQ (reference sequence). The CDR3 is made up of 16 amino acids. CDR3 amino acids: CASSADSTSSNQPQHF. The CDR3 DNA sequence: TGTGCCAGCAGCGCGGACAGCACCTCCTCCAATCAGCCCCAGCATTTT.

The V and J genes are TRBV7-9 and TRBJ2-7; 7 bases are a match to TRBD1. V gave up 5 bases and J gave up 0 bases; unmatched junction bases: 7. Germline values: CDR1 SEHNR, CDR2 FQNEAQ (reference sequence). This CDR3 is 15 amino acids long. The CDR3 nucleotides read TGTGCCAGCAGCCCCCGGACAGGATCCTCCTACGAGCAGTACTTC. Amino acid sequence: CASSPRTGSSYEQYF.

V gene TRBV6-5 combines with J gene TRBJ2-1; tentative D call: TRBD2 (5 bases). CDR3 length: 16 amino acids. Germline CDR1 is MNHEY and CDR2 is SVGAGI. V lost 0 bases and J lost 1, with 10 bases in between. The CDR3 loop reads CASSYSRTPSYNEQFF. The DNA for the CDR3 is TGTGCCAGCAGTTACTCCCGGACTCCTTCCTACAATGAGCAGTTCTTC.

This clone was detected a few times. The genes are TRBV5-6 and TRBJ1-6; weak D call: TRBD1 (5 bases). The CDR3 is 13 residues long. V shed 4 bases and J shed 8 bases, with 10 bases lying between them. Germline assignment: CDR1 SGHDT and CDR2 YYEEEE. The CDR3 DNA follows: TGTGCCAGCAGCCCCGACAGCTATTCACCCCTCCACTTT. Residues: CASSPDSYSPLHF.

In its sample, this clone was seen a few times. The chain couples TRBV27 to TRBJ2-7; 12 bases match TRBD1. CDR1 is MNHEY, CDR2 SMNVEV, per germline (reference sequence). With 6 bases clipped from V and 3 bases from J, the junction kept 3 bases outside the gene matches. The CDR3 extends over 14 amino acids. The CDR3 is CASRGTGGGYEQYF. The CDR3 DNA is TGTGCCAGCAGAGGGACAGGGGGCGGCTACGAGCAGTACTTC.

The chain carries TRBV4-2 and TRBJ1-1; 8 bases map to TRBD1. The CDR3 spans 15 residues. After removal of 4 bases from V and 4 bases from J, the junction contained 8 bases not matched to a gene. Germline loops: CDR1 LGHNA, CDR2 YNFKEQ. The CDR3 spells CASSPVTTGVTEAFF. As DNA, the CDR3 is TGTGCCAGCAGCCCAGTTACGACAGGGGTCACTGAAGCTTTCTTT.

This clone has a handful of counts. The chain has TRBV6-4 and TRBJ2-1, with 12 bases that match TRBD2. The CDR3 length is 14 residues. The ends lost 5 bases at V and 6 bases at J; junction bases unmatched: 2. Per the germline V gene, CDR1 is MRHNA and CDR2 is SNTAGT. CDR3 coding DNA: TGTGCCAGCAGTCTAGCGGGAGGGGGCAATGAGCAGTTCTTC. Translation: CASSLAGGGNEQFF.

This chain links TRBV5-1 with TRBJ2-3; TRBD1 matches 7 bases. The CDR3 sequence is 14 residues long. Per the germline V gene, CDR1 is SGHRS and CDR2 is YFSETQ. Trimming cost V 0 bases and J 5 bases; bases outside gene matches: 3. The CDR3 reads CASSLEGAVDTQYF. The CDR3 DNA reads TGCGCCAGCAGCTTGGAGGGGGCCGTAGATACGCAGTATTTT.

The chain couples TRBV5-6 to TRBJ1-5; tentative D call: TRBD1 (5 bases). The CDR3 covers 14 residues. V was cut by 7 bases and J by 1 base, with 12 bases left in between. In germline, CDR1 is SGHDT, CDR2 YYEEEE. The DNA for the CDR3 is TGTGCCAGCCTGGGGGGAAGGAGCAATCAGCCCCAGCATTTT. Translating it yields CASLGGRSNQPQHF.

The table lists this clone with a few counts. The V and J genes are TRBV28 and TRBJ2-1; 7 nucleotides match TRBD1. This CDR3 is built from 16 residues. The junction had 8 bases not matched to a gene; V was cut back by 6 bases and J by 0 bases. The V gene's germline CDR1 is MDHEN and CDR2 SYDVKM. The CDR3 nucleotides read TGTGCCAGCAGATCACTCCGGGACAGCTCCTACAATGAGCAGTTCTTC. It yields the protein CASRSLRDSSYNEQFF.

This clone has a handful of counts. Relative to the germline gene, one junction end is altered; a read error may explain this. In the same sample, other DNA sequences code for this CDR3. The chain joins TRBV19 to TRBJ1-1; weak D call: TRBD1 (5 bases). This CDR3 is 16 amino acids long. Germline values: CDR1 LNHDA, CDR2 SQIVND (reference sequence). The DNA for the CDR3 is TGTGCAAGTAGTATAGGGGCAGGCTGGATGAACACTGAAGCTTTCTTT. This sequence encodes CASSIGAGWMNTEAFF.

The V call is TRBV20-1, the J call TRBJ1-3; D is ambiguous. Trimming cost V 5 bases and J 1 base, with 3 bases left between them. The germline V gene has CDR1 DFQATT and CDR2 SNEGSKA (reference sequence). CDR3 length: 11 amino acids. The CDR3 sequence: CSAYSGNTIYF. The CDR3 DNA is TGCAGTGCTTATTCTGGAAACACCATATATTTT.

The rearrangement uses TRBV5-6 and TRBJ1-2, with D possibly TRBD1 on 6 matching bases. Germline V CDR1 and CDR2: SGHDT, YYEEEE. Trimming cost V 3 bases and J 7 bases, with 16 bases left between them. This CDR3 has 14 amino acids. CDR3 protein: CASSSGATGFGYTF. In nucleotides, the CDR3 is TGTGCCAGCAGCTCCGGGGCAACAGGGTTTGGCTACACCTTC.

J is TRBJ1-4 and V is TRBV9; D may be TRBD1 (6 bases). Germline CDR1 SGDLS, CDR2 YYNGEE. The CDR3 is made up of 15 amino acids. V dropped 4 bases and J dropped 6 bases, with 16 bases sitting between them. CDR3 in DNA: TGTGCCAGCAGCACCGACGGGGGGCGCGATGAAAAACTGTTTTTT. This codes for CASSTDGGRDEKLFF.

As to this clone: One end of the junction fails to match germline, which may point to a read error. CDR3 residues: CASSQFPAGGTTLRDQPQNF. The DNA for the CDR3 is TGCGCCAGCAGCCAATTTCCGGCAGGGGGCACAACTTTAAGGGATCAGCCCCAGAATTTT. This sequence joins TRBV4-1 and TRBJ1-5; 8 bases map to TRBD1. Germline loops: CDR1 MGHRA, CDR2 YSYEKL. The CDR3 sequence is 20 residues long.

This clone was picked up a small number of times. The chain couples TRBV28 to TRBJ2-1; possibly TRBD2 for D (5 bases). Between the trimmed V and J ends, which lost 10 bases and 3 bases, there was a span of 16 bases. The CDR3 covers 14 residues. CDR1 is MDHEN, CDR2 SYDVKM, per germline. The chain's CDR3 is CATNWTEVYNEQFF. In DNA form, the CDR3 reads TGTGCCACCAACTGGACGGAGGTCTACAATGAGCAGTTCTTC. Filled out from reference TRBV28 and TRBJ2-1, the complete variable domain reads DVKVTQSSRYLVKRTGEKVFLECVQDMDHENMFWYRQDPGLGLRLIYFSYDVKMKEKGDIPEGYSVSREKKERFSLILESASTNQTSMYLCATNWTEVYNEQFFGPGTRLTVL.

In this sample, this clone turned up a few times. The gene calls are TRBV2 and TRBJ2-1, with 7 positions matching TRBD2. The CDR3 consists of 16 residues. J gave up 6 bases and V 6 bases, and 14 bases lay outside the gene matches. From germline, CDR1 is SNHLY and CDR2 FYNNEI. The CDR3 is CASSRSLLLAFNEQFF. The CDR3 nucleotides are TGTGCCAGCAGCCGTTCGTTGCTACTAGCGTTCAATGAGCAGTTCTTC. The whole variable domain, filled in from reference TRBV2 and TRBJ2-1, reads EPEVTQTPSHQVTQMGQEVILRCVPISNHLYFYWYRQILGQKVEFLVSFYNNEISEKSEIFDDQFSVERPDGSNFTLKIRSTKLEDSAMYFCASSRSLLLAFNEQFFGPGTRLTVL.

V is TRBV19 and J is TRBJ1-1; 7 bases match TRBD1. CDR1 LNHDA and CDR2 SQIVND come from the germline V gene (reference sequence). V shed 6 bases and J 0 bases; nucleotides not matched to a gene: 4. CDR3 length: 14 residues. CDR3 nucleotides: TGTGCCAGTAGGACAGGGTATATGAACACTGAAGCTTTCTTT. Translated, it gives CASRTGYMNTEAFF. Using reference TRBV19 and TRBJ1-1 for the parts outside the CDR3, the full variable domain is DGGITQSPKYLFRKEGQNVTLSCEQNLNHDAMYWYRQDPGQGLRLIYYSQIVNDFQKGDIAEGYSVSREKKESFPLTVTSAQKNPTAFYLCASRTGYMNTEAFFGQGTRLTVV.

This clone has more than one count but fewer than ten. V and J are TRBV7-9 and TRBJ2-2, with D possibly matching TRBD2 (6 bases). Per germline, CDR1 SEHNR and CDR2 FQNEAQ (reference sequence). The CDR3 has 16 amino acids. Trimming stripped 5 bases from V and 5 bases from J, with 18 bases between. CDR3 loop: CASSPGASAMTGELFF. In DNA, the CDR3 is TGTGCCAGCAGCCCTGGCGCTAGCGCAATGACCGGGGAGCTGTTTTTT.

The V call is TRBV28, the J call TRBJ2-7; no firm D call. V was shortened by 2 bases and J by 1 base, with 12 bases between the two germline ends. The CDR3 runs to 15 residues. Looked up from germline, CDR1 is MDHEN and CDR2 is SYDVKM. CDR3 sequence (DNA): TGTGCCAGCAGTTTACCTCCTAAACCTTCCTACGAGCAGTACTTC. Its protein is CASSLPPKPSYEQYF.